This T cell receptor beta chain was sequenced during a study of blood T cell repertoires in COVID-19. Across the study: PBMCs, B-cell-depleted T cells, or T cells were the source of the cDNA or gDNA that made up the material.

Germline lookup yields CDR1 WSHSY and CDR2 SAAADI. The germline V and J ends were trimmed by 2 bases and 2 bases, with 19 bases remaining between them. This CDR3 spans 17 amino acids. Source study methods: Scientists estimated how many nucleated cells there were by amplifying reference gene primers. Data came from immunoSEQ multiplex PCR; TCRdb stores just in-frame clones and leaves some out. For V, J and clone size, that table is used; D and trimming come from the DNA. The sample yields 70,000 to 95,000 clones, 92% seen once. The V call is TRBV10-2, the J call TRBJ2-7; D might be TRBD2 (5 bases). Sequenced material: peripheral blood. This TCR was sampled from a woman aged 60-75 years with active COVID-19. CDR3 in amino acids: CASSETPLLAPTYEQYF. CDR3 DNA sequence: TGCGCCAGCAGTGAGACCCCCTTGTTAGCGCCTACCTACGAGCAGTACTTC.